This is a list of T cell receptor beta chains from one sample in a study of T cells after yellow fever vaccination. TCRdb re-derived calls from the 5' RACE reads in MiXCR, one entry per CDR3 protein. Of a few hundred thousand distinct CDR3 sequences in the sample, approximately 4.5% are singletons; the top ten hold 15% to 20%. Sequenced here: PBMCs, sampled 15 days after the yellow fever booster vaccination. The receptors shown here come from a man between 18 and 29 years old who received the YFV17D yellow fever vaccine. CDR3s leave out the opening cysteine and the closing phenylalanine or tryptophan. Fields, in order: clone size, J gene, V gene, CDR3 protein. For some rows the clone size is stated as once, few or many, or as a class when expanded; others skip it.

>many|TRBJ1-6|TRBV5-1
ASSLDGTAYNSPLH
>many|TRBJ2-3|TRBV9
ASSATSGPDTQY
>NA|TRBJ2-5|TRBV10-3
AISESTGVYQETQY
>NA|TRBJ2-7|TRBV12-3/TRBV12-4
ASSLAQRAEEQY
>few|TRBJ1-1|TRBV20-1
SAPPWGAEAF
>few|TRBJ1-5|TRBV4-2
ASSQEAGAAQPQH
>few|TRBJ2-3|TRBV18
ASSPPTSRETDTQY
>NA|TRBJ2-4|TRBV7-7
ASARDRDSIQY
>many|TRBJ2-5|TRBV5-6
ASSTGHLGGSETQY
>many|TRBJ2-1|TRBV7-2
ASRWSGGDTNEQF
>NA|TRBJ1-1|TRBV5-1
ASSLVGGPTNSEAF
>many|TRBJ2-6|TRBV7-6
ASSGGTPDLRANVLT